This is a list of T cell receptor beta chains from one sample in a study of PD-1 blockade in classical Hodgkin lymphoma. Profiling relied on immunoSEQ multiplex PCR, and the TCRdb table lists in-frame clones only, not all of them. The table has 23,000 or so clones, around 74% seen once. The sequencing used peripheral blood mononuclear cells (PBMCs), collected before the fourth cycle of nivolumab. These receptor sequences come from a human donor with classical Hodgkin lymphoma. Each CDR3 is given with its conserved first and last residue. The order of the fields is V gene, D gene, CDR3 length, J gene, clone size, CDR3 protein, CDR3 DNA. A D gene is named only where the DNA matches it firmly. Clone size is given for some rows only: seen once, a few or many times, or a class if the clone is expanded.

TRBV7-2	-	19	TRBJ1-2	-	CASSLARGSWARRQNGYTF	TGTGCCAGCAGCTTAGCCAGGGGATCGTGGGCTAGGCGACAGAATGGCTACACCTTC
TRBV27	-	13	TRBJ1-1	-	CASSFLGATEAFF	TGTGCCAGCAGTTTTCTAGGGGCCACTGAAGCTTTCTTT
TRBV7-6	TRBD2	16	TRBJ2-1	-	CASTLIWGGSYNEQFF	TGTGCCAGCACCTTAATATGGGGGGGGTCCTACAATGAGCAGTTCTTC
TRBV30	-	15	TRBJ2-3	few	CAWSEGQGRTDTQYF	TGTGCCTGGAGTGAGGGGCAGGGTAGAACAGATACGCAGTATTTT
TRBV7-6	TRBD2	15	TRBJ2-5	-	CASSSSGGAGKTQYF	TGTGCCAGCAGCTCTAGCGGGGGGGCCGGGAAGACCCAGTACTTC
TRBV4-1	-	14	TRBJ2-1	few	CASSQVGGAREQFF	TGCGCCAGCAGCCAAGTTGGAGGGGCTCGGGAGCAGTTCTTC
TRBV11-2	-	14	TRBJ2-5	-	CASRGEWNQETQYF	TGTGCCAGCAGGGGGGAGTGGAACCAAGAGACCCAGTACTTC
TRBV5-1	TRBD1	16	TRBJ2-3	-	CASSLSGTGGTDTQYF	TGCGCCAGCAGCTTGAGCGGGACAGGGGGCACAGATACGCAGTATTTT
TRBV28	-	18	TRBJ1-2	-	CASSLRSGSRAPNYGYTF	TGTGCCAGCAGTTTAAGGAGCGGGAGCAGGGCACCTAACTATGGCTACACCTTC
TRBV7-9	TRBD1	14	TRBJ1-1	medium-sized	CASSLTGGHTEAFF	TGTGCCAGCAGCCTGACAGGGGGGCACACTGAAGCTTTCTTT
TRBV14	-	15	TRBJ1-4	-	CASSLTDRINEKLFF	TGTGCCAGCAGCCTAACCGACAGGATTAATGAAAAACTGTTTTTT
TRBV30	-	15	TRBJ2-2	-	CAWRRQAINTGELFF	TGTGCCTGGAGGAGACAGGCGATAAACACCGGGGAGCTGTTTTTT
TRBV5-1	TRBD2	20	TRBJ2-1	-	CASSPGTSGGYLSSYNEQFF	TGCGCCAGCAGCCCGGGAACTAGCGGGGGTTACCTCAGCTCCTACAATGAGCAGTTCTTC
TRBV5-1	-	15	TRBJ2-5	-	CASSFYGGVEETQYF	TGCGCCAGCAGCTTTTACGGCGGCGTCGAAGAGACCCAGTACTTC
TRBV7-9	TRBD1	15	TRBJ2-3	-	CASSSTGISTDTQYF	TGTGCCAGCAGCTCGACAGGGATTAGCACAGATACGCAGTATTTT
TRBV19	-	13	TRBJ1-5	-	CASTIIVGQPQHF	TGTGCCAGTACCATAATAGTCGGGCAGCCCCAGCATTTT
TRBV4-3	-	15	TRBJ1-6	-	CASSQEGNGDSPLHF	TGCGCCAGCAGCCAAGAAGGAAATGGGGATTCACCCCTCCACTTT
TRBV7-2	TRBD1	15	TRBJ2-5	-	CASSFWDRGTETQYF	TGTGCCAGCAGCTTCTGGGACAGGGGGACGGAGACCCAGTACTTC
TRBV11-1	TRBD1	16	TRBJ1-1	-	CASSFGQGAQTTEAFF	TGTGCCAGCAGTTTCGGACAGGGGGCGCAGACCACTGAAGCTTTCTTT
TRBV25-1	TRBD2	16	TRBJ2-3	-	CASSEYGTSKTDTQYF	TGTGCCAGCAGTGAATATGGGACTAGCAAAACAGATACGCAGTATTTT
TRBV7-9	-	15	TRBJ1-1	-	CASNPYPSGANEAFF	TGTGCCAGCAACCCTTACCCCTCAGGGGCCAATGAAGCTTTCTTT
TRBV7-8	TRBD1	14	TRBJ2-7	once	CASSLAPGGWEQYF	TGTGCCAGCAGCTTAGCTCCAGGGGGTTGGGAGCAGTACTTC
TRBV7-3	TRBD2	16	TRBJ2-3	-	CASSPLGGGAADTQYF	TGTGCCAGCAGCCCCTTGGGCGGGGGGGCAGCAGATACGCAGTATTTT
TRBV6-1	-	14	TRBJ1-4	-	CARYGGARQEELFF	TGTGCCAGGTACGGGGGGGCCCGCCAGGAGGAACTGTTTTTT
TRBV4-3	-	15	TRBJ1-2	medium-sized	CASSQDVLGDYGYTF	TGCGCCAGCAGCCAAGATGTGCTGGGGGACTATGGCTACACCTTC
TRBV15	TRBD2	15	TRBJ2-1	-	CATSRGGGPHNEQFF	TGTGCCACCAGCAGAGGGGGAGGGCCCCACAATGAGCAGTTCTTC
TRBV5-8	-	16	TRBJ1-5	-	CASSPALGATNQPQHF	TGTGCCAGCAGCCCGGCGTTGGGAGCCACCAATCAGCCCCAGCATTTT
TRBV7-2	TRBD2	17	TRBJ2-1	-	CASSSGTSGGARYEQFF	TGTGCCAGCAGCTCCGGGACTAGCGGGGGGGCGAGGTATGAGCAGTTCTTC
TRBV9	-	16	TRBJ2-4	-	CASSPPKEDVKNIQYF	TGTGCCAGCAGCCCCCCAAAGGAGGATGTCAAAAACATTCAGTACTTC
TRBV28	TRBD1	16	TRBJ2-6	-	CASSPGQYSGANVLTF	TGTGCCAGCAGTCCGGGACAGTACTCTGGGGCCAACGTCCTGACTTTC
TRBV5-1	-	13	TRBJ1-1	-	CASSKSGDTEAFF	TGCGCCAGCAGTAAATCGGGGGACACTGAAGCTTTCTTT
TRBV11-3	-	18	TRBJ1-6	-	CASSAHLFRGAHNSPLHF	TGTGCCAGCAGCGCCCACTTATTCCGGGGCGCCCATAATTCACCCCTCCACTTT
TRBV18	-	13	TRBJ1-6	few	CASSPGRGAPLHF	TGTGCCAGCTCACCAGGCAGGGGAGCGCCCCTCCACTTT
TRBV7-9	-	14	TRBJ1-1	-	CASTMVLGYTEAFF	TGTGCCAGTACGATGGTTTTGGGATACACTGAAGCTTTCTTT
TRBV4-3	-	19	TRBJ2-3	once	CASSQAISGGAITTDTQYF	TGCGCCAGCAGCCAAGCAATTTCCGGGGGCGCAATAACCACAGATACGCAGTATTTT
TRBV28	TRBD1	14	TRBJ1-1	-	CASRRDRENTEAFF	TGTGCCAGCAGACGGGACAGGGAGAACACTGAAGCTTTCTTT
TRBV4-2	-	16	TRBJ1-3	-	CASSPQGDGPGDTIYF	TGTGCCAGCAGCCCCCAGGGAGACGGCCCAGGGGACACCATATATTTT
TRBV5-1	TRBD2	14	TRBJ2-5	-	CASSFSGGAETQYF	TGCGCCAGCAGCTTTAGCGGGGGGGCTGAGACCCAGTACTTC
TRBV6-4	-	13	TRBJ1-6	few	CASSDRGNSPLHF	TGTGCCAGCAGTGACAGGGGAAATTCACCCCTCCACTTT
TRBV7-6	TRBD1	16	TRBJ2-2	once	CASSLRPGTGAGELFF	TGTGCCAGCAGCCTCCGACCCGGGACAGGGGCCGGGGAGCTGTTTTTT
TRBV7-9	TRBD1	17	TRBJ2-1	-	CASSLGTGTGYNNEQFF	TGTGCCAGCAGCTTAGGGACCGGGACAGGGTACAACAATGAGCAGTTCTTC
TRBV5-4	-	13	TRBJ1-1	-	CASSYGRNTEAFF	TGTGCCAGCAGCTACGGGCGGAACACTGAAGCTTTCTTT
TRBV7-6	-	15	TRBJ2-2	-	CASSLDQGNTGELFF	TGTGCCAGCAGCTTAGACCAGGGGAACACCGGGGAGCTGTTTTTT
TRBV7-3	-	13	TRBJ2-6	once	CASRGAGANVLTF	TGTGCCAGCAGGGGGGCTGGGGCCAACGTCCTGACTTTC
TRBV2	TRBD1	15	TRBJ2-1	-	CASSEMGQGWNEQFF	TGTGCCAGCAGTGAAATGGGACAGGGTTGGAATGAGCAGTTCTTC
TRBV9	-	14	TRBJ1-6	-	CASSEQGYNSPLHF	TGTGCCAGCAGCGAACAGGGATATAATTCACCCCTCCACTTT
TRBV7-2	-	14	TRBJ1-6	-	CASRLDSFNSPLHF	TGTGCCAGCAGACTAGACAGTTTTAATTCACCCCTCCACTTT
TRBV6-5	-	14	TRBJ2-2	few	CASSYSGTAGELFF	TGTGCCAGCAGTTACTCAGGGACGGCCGGGGAGCTGTTTTTT
TRBV7-3	TRBD1	15	TRBJ1-5	few	CASSFWTGNNQPQHF	TGTGCCAGCAGCTTCTGGACAGGGAACAATCAGCCCCAGCATTTT
TRBV2	TRBD1	13	TRBJ1-1	few	CASATGAGTEAFF	TGTGCCAGCGCTACAGGGGCTGGTACTGAAGCTTTCTTT
TRBV6-4	TRBD2	14	TRBJ2-5	-	CASSPSGGQETQYF	TGTGCCAGCAGTCCTAGCGGGGGACAAGAGACCCAGTACTTC
TRBV20-1	-	11	TRBJ2-1	-	CSAEPRGEQFF	TGCAGTGCCGAGCCCCGCGGTGAGCAGTTCTTC
TRBV7-2	-	13	TRBJ2-7	-	CASSLYGTYEQYF	TGTGCCAGCAGCTTATATGGTACCTACGAGCAGTACTTC
TRBV30	-	15	TRBJ1-5	few	CAWSVGEYSNQPQHF	TGTGCCTGGAGTGTCGGAGAGTATAGCAATCAGCCCCAGCATTTT
TRBV6-5	-	14	TRBJ1-3	few	CASSTGPSGNTIYF	TGTGCCAGCAGTACCGGGCCCTCTGGAAACACCATATATTTT